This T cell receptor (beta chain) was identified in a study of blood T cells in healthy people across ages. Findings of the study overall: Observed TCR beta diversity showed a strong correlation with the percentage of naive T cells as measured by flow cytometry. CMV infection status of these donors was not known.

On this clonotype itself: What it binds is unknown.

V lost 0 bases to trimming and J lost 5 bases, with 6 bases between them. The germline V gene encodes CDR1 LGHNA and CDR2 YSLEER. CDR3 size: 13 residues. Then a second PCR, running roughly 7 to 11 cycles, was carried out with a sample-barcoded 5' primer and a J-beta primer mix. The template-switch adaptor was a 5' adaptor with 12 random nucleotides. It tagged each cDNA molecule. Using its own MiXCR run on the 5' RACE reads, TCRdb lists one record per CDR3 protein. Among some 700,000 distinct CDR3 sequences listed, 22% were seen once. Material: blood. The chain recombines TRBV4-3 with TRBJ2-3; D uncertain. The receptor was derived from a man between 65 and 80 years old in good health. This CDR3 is CASSQDQGDTQYF. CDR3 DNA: TGCGCCAGCAGCCAAGATCAAGGAGATACGCAGTATTTT.